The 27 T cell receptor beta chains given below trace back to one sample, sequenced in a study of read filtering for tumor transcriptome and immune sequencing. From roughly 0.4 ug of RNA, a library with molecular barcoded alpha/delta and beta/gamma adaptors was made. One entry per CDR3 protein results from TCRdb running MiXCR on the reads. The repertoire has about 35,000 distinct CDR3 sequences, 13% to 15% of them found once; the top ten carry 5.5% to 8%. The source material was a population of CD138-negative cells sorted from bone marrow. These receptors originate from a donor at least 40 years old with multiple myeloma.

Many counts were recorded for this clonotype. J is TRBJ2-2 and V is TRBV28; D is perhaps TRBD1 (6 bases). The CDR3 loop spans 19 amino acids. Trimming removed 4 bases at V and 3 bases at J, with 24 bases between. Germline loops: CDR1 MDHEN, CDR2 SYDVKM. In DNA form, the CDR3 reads TGTGCCAGCAGTTCCCCGTACAGGGAATTGGCGTCGGACACCGGGGAGCTGTTTTTT. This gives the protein CASSSPYRELASDTGELFF. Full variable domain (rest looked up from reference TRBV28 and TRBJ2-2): DVKVTQSSRYLVKRTGEKVFLECVQDMDHENMFWYRQDPGLGLRLIYFSYDVKMKEKGDIPEGYSVSREKKERFSLILESASTNQTSMYLCASSSPYRELASDTGELFFGEGSRLTVL.

CDR3 amino acids: CSASRSVTALNQPQHF. CDR3 coding DNA: TGCAGTGCTAGTCGGTCAGTGACGGCCCTGAACCAGCCCCAGCATTTT. V and J are TRBV20-1 and TRBJ1-5; D gene uncertain. CDR1 DFQATT and CDR2 SNEGSKA come from the germline V gene (reference sequence). V lost 3 bases and J 7 bases, leaving 22 bases between the germline ends. This CDR3 has 16 residues.

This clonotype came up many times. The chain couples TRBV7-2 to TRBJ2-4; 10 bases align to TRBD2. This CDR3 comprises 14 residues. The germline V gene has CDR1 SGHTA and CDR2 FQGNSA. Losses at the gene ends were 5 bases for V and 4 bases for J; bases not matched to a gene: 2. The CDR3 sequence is CASSLGLAKNIQYF. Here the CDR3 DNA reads TGTGCCAGCAGCCTGGGACTAGCGAAAAACATTCAGTACTTC.

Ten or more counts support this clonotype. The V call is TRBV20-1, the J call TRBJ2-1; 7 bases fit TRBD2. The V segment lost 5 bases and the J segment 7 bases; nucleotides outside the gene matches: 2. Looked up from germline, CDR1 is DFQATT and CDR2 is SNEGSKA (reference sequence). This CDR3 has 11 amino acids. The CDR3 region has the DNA TGCAGTGCTTGGGAGGGGAATGAGCAGTTCTTC. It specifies CSAWEGNEQFF.

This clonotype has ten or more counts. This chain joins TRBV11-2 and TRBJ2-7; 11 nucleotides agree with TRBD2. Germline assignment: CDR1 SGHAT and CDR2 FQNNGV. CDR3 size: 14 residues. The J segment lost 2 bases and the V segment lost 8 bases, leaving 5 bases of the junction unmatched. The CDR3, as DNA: TGTGCCAGCCTACCGACTAGCGGGACCTACGAGCAGTACTTC. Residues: CASLPTSGTYEQYF.

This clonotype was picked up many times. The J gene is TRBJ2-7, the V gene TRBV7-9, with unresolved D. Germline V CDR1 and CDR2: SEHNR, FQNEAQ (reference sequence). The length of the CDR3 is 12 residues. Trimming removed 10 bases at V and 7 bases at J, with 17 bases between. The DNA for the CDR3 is TGTGCCACGCTGGCTCGGCTTGGTGAGCAGTACTTC. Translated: CATLARLGEQYF.

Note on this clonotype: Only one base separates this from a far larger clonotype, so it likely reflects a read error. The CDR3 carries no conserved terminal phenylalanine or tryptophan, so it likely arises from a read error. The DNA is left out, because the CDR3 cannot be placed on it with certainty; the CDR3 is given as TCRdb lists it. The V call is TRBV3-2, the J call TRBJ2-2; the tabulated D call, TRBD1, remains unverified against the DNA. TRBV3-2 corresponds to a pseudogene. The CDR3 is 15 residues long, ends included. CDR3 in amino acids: CASSPRTGAGGELFL.

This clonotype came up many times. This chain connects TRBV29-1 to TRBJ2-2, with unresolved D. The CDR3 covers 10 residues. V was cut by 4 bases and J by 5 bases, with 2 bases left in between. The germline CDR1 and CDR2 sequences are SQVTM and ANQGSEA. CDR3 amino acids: CSVGTGELFF. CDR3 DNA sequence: TGCAGCGTTGGGACCGGGGAGCTGTTTTTT.

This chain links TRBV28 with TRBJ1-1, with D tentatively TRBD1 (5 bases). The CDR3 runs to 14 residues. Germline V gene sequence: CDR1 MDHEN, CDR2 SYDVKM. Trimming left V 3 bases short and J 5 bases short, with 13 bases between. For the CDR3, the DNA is TGTGCCAGCAGTTTTACACCGGGGGGTACTGAAGCTTTCTTT. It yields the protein CASSFTPGGTEAFF.

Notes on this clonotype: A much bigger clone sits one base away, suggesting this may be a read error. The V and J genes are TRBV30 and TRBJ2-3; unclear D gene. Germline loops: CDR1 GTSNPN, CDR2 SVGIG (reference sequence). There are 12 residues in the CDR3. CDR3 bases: TGTGCCTGGAGCGCCGCGGCGGATACGCAGCGTTTT. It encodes CAWSAAADTQRF.

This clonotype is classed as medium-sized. The CDR3 is CASSELAGQYNEQFF. The CDR3 DNA follows: TGTGCCAGCTCAGAACTAGCGGGACAATACAATGAGCAGTTCTTC. This sequence joins TRBV18 and TRBJ2-1, with TRBD2 matching 10 bases. Germline-derived CDR1 and CDR2 are KGHSH and LQKENI. V lost 5 bases to trimming and J lost 4 bases; unmatched junction nucleotides: 5. The CDR3 has 15 residues.

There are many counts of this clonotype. The CDR3 reads CAWEMRASGRQFF. CDR3 nucleotides: TGTGCCTGGGAAATGAGGGCTAGCGGACGTCAGTTCTTC. The V call is TRBV30, the J call TRBJ2-1, with 7 bases fitting TRBD2. This CDR3 is 13 amino acids long. Trimming took 5 bases from V and 13 from J; bases not matched to a gene: 14. Germline CDR1 and CDR2: GTSNPN and SVGIG (reference sequence).

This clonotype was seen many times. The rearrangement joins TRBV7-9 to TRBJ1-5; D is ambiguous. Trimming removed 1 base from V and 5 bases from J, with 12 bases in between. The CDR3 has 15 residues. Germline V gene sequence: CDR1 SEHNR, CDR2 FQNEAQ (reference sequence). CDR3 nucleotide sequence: TGTGCCAGCAGCTTAGGGCTGGGGAGCGATCAGCCCCAGCATTTT. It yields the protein CASSLGLGSDQPQHF.

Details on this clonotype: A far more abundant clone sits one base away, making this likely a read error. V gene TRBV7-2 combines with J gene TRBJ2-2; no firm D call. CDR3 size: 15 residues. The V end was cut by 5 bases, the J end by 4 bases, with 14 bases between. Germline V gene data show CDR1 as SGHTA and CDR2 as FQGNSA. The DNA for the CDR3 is TGTGCCAGCAGCCCCCGAGTCGGCATCACCGGGGAGCTGTTTTTT. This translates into CASSPRVGITGELFF.

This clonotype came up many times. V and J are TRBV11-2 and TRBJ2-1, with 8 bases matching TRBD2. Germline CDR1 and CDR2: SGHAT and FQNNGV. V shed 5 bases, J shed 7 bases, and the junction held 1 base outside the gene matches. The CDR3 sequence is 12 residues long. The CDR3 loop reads CASSSGGNEQFF. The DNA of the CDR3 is TGTGCCAGCAGCAGCGGGGGAAATGAGCAGTTCTTC. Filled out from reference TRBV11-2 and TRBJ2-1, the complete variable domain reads EAGVAQSPRYKIIEKRQSVAFWCNPISGHATLYWYQQILGQGPKLLIQFQNNGVVDDSQLPKDRFSAERLKGVDSTLKIQPAKLEDSAVYLCASSSGGNEQFFGPGTRLTVL.

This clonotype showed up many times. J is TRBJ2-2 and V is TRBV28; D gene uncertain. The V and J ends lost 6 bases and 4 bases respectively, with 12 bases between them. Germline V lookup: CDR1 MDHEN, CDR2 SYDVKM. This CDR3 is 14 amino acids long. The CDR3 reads CASRLASSTGELFF. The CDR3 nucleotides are TGTGCCAGCAGATTAGCTAGTTCCACCGGGGAGCTGTTTTTT.

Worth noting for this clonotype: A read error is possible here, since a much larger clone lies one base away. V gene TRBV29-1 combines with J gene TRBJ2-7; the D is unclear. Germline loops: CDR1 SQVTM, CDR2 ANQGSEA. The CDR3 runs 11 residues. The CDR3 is CSVVNAYEQHF. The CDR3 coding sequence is TGCAGCGTTGTTAACGCCTACGAGCAGCACTTC.

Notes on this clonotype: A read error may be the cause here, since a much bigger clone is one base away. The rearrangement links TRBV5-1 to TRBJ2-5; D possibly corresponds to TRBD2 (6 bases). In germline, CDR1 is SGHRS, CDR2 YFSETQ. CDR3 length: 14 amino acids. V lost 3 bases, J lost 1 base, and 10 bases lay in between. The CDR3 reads CASSSGGAQETQYF. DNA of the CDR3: TGCGCCAGCAGCTCCGGGGGTGCCCAAGAGACCCAGTACTTC.

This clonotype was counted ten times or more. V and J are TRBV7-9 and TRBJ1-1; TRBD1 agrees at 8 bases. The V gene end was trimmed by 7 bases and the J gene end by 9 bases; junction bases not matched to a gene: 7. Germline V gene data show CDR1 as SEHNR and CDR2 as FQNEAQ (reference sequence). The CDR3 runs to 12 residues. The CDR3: CASIAGGRKAFF. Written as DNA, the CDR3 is TGTGCCAGCATTGCAGGGGGCCGAAAAGCTTTCTTT.

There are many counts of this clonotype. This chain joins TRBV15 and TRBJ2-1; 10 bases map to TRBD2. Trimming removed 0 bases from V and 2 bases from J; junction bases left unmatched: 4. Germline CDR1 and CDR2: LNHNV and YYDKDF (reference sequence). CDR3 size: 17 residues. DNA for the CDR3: TGTGCCACCAGCAGAGAAGAAAGCGGGAGGGCCTACAATGAGCAGTTCTTC. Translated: CATSREESGRAYNEQFF.

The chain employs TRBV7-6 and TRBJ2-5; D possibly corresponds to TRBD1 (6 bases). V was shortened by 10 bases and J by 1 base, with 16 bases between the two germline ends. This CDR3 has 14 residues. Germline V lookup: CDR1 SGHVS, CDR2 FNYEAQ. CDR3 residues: CATKDSSGQETQYF. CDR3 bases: TGTGCCACCAAGGACAGCTCAGGCCAAGAGACCCAGTACTTC.

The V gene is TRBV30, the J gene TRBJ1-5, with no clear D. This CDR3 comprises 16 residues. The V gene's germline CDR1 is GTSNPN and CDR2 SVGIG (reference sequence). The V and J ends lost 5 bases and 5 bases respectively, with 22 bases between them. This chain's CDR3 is CAWAQPRTSLDQPQHF. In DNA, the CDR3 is TGTGCCTGGGCCCAACCTCGGACCTCCCTCGATCAGCCCCAGCATTTT.

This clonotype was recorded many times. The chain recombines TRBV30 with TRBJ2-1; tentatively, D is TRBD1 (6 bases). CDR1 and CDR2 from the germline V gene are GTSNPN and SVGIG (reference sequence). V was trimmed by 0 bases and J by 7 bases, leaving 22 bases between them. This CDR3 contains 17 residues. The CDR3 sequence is CAWSVSMGASRVNEQFF. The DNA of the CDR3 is TGTGCCTGGAGTGTCTCCATGGGGGCCTCTAGGGTTAATGAGCAGTTCTTC.

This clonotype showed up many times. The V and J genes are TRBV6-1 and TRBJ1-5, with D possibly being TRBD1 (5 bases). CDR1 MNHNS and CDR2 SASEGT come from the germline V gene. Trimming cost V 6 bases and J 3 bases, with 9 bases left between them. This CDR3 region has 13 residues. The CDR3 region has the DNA TGTGCCAGCAGACAGGTATACAATCAGCCCCAGCATTTT. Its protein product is CASRQVYNQPQHF.

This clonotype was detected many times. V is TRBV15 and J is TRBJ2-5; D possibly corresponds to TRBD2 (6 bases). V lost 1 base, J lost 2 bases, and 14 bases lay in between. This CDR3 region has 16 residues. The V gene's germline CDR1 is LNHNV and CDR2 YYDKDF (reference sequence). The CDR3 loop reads CATSRGPGTVQETQYF. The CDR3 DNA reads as TGTGCCACCAGCAGAGGCCCTGGGACTGTACAAGAGACCCAGTACTTC.

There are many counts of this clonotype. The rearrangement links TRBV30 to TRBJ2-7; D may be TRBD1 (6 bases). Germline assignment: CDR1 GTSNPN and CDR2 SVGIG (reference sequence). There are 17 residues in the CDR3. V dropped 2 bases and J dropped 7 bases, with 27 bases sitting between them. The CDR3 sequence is CAWSSTSTGRQAREQYF. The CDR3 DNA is TGTGCCTGGAGTTCCACTTCGACAGGCCGTCAGGCTAGGGAGCAGTACTTC.

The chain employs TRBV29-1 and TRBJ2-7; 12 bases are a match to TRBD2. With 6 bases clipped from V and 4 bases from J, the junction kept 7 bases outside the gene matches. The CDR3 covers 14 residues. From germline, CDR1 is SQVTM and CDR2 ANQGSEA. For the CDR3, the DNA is TGCAGCGTCACCGGACTAGCGGGAAAGTACGAGCAGTACTTC. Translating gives CSVTGLAGKYEQYF.